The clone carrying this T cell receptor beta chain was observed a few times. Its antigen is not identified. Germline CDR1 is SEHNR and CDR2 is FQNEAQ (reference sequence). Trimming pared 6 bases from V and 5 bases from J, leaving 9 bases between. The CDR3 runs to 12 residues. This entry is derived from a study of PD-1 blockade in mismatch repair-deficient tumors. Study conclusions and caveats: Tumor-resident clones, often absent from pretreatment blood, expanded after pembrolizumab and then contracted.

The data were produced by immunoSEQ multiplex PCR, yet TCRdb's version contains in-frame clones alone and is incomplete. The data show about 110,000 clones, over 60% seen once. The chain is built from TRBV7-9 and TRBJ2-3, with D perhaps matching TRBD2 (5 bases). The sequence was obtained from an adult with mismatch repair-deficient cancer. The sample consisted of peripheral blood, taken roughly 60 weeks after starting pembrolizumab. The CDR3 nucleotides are TGTGCCAGCAGGAAAGAGGGAGATACGCAGTATTTT. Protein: CASRKEGDTQYF.